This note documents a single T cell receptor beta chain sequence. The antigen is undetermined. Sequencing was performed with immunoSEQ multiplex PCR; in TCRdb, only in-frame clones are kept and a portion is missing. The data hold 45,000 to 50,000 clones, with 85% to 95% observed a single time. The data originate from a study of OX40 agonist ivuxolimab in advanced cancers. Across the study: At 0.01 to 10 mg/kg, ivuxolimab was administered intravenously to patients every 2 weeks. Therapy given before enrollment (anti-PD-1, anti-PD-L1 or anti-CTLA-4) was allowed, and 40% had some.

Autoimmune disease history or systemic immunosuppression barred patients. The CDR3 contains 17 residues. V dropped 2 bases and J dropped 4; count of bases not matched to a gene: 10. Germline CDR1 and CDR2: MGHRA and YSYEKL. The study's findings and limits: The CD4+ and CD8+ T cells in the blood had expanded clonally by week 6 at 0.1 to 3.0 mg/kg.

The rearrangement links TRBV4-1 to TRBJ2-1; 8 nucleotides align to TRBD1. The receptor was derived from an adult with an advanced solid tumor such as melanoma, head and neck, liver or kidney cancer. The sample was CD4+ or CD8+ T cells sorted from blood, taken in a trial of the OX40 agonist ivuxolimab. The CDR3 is CASSQSTGTGLYNEQFF. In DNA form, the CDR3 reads TGCGCCAGCAGCCAATCAACCGGGACAGGACTATACAATGAGCAGTTCTTC.